A selection of T cell receptor beta chains follows, all from one sample in a study of early T cells in non-severe SARS-CoV-2 infection. TCRdb ran MiXCR on the 5' RACE reads and lists one entry per CDR3 protein. The sample has 64,000 or so distinct CDR3 sequences, about 11% seen once. The sequencing here drew on whole blood, taken at baseline. These TCRs come from an adult who was a healthcare worker with PCR-confirmed SARS-CoV-2 infection or an uninfected control (not recorded which). CDR3s include the opening cysteine and the closing phenylalanine or tryptophan. D genes are given only for firm matches. A clone size is listed for some rows: how often the clone was seen (once, few, many), or a class if it is expanded.

V gene	J gene	D gene	clone size	CDR3 DNA	CDR3 protein
TRBV27	TRBJ2-7	NA	few	TGTGCCAGCAGCCCGTTCGGGGGCCTTTCCTACGAGCAGTACTTC	CASSPFGGLSYEQYF
TRBV5-4	TRBJ1-6	NA	many	TGTGCCAGCAGCTTGGCAGCAGGAGGAAATTCACCCCTCCACTTT	CASSLAAGGNSPLHF
TRBV20-1	TRBJ1-3	NA	many	TGCAGTGCTAGAGATCCCACGTTAACGGGGGGAAACACCATATATTTT	CSARDPTLTGGNTIYF
TRBV29-1	TRBJ1-2	NA	few	TGCAGCGTTGAAGATCCCCACCCTAACTATGGCTACACCTTC	CSVEDPHPNYGYTF
TRBV29-1	TRBJ2-2	TRBD1	many	TGCAGCGTTTTTCCTACAGGGGGGAGTAATACCGGGGAGCTGTTTTTT	CSVFPTGGSNTGELFF
TRBV5-1	TRBJ2-7	TRBD1	NA	TGCGCCAGCAGCTTGAGCCCCACAGGGGGGTCTTACGAGCAGTACTTC	CASSLSPTGGSYEQYF
TRBV7-6	TRBJ2-5	NA	NA	TGTGCCAGCAGCTTACGGGGGATACAGACCCAGTACTTC	CASSLRGIQTQYF
TRBV19	TRBJ2-2	NA	NA	TGTGCCAGTAGTATAGATACCAGGCGCGCGAACACCGGGGAGCTGTTTTTT	CASSIDTRRANTGELFF
TRBV10-3	TRBJ1-6	NA	many	TGTGCCATCACCGTATCTCAGCGTTCACCCCTCCACTTT	CAITVSQRSPLHF
TRBV7-2	TRBJ2-5	TRBD2	NA	TGTGCCAGCAGCTTAGCTAGCGGGGTCCCGTGGGGGACCCAGTACTTC	CASSLASGVPWGTQYF
TRBV18	TRBJ2-7	TRBD1	many	TGTGCCAGCTCACCGAGGGGGCCCGACGAGCAGTACTTC	CASSPRGPDEQYF
TRBV7-9	TRBJ2-1	NA	few	TGTGCCAGCAGCCAACTTTACAATGAGCAGTTCTTC	CASSQLYNEQFF
TRBV4-3	TRBJ1-1	NA	few	TGCGCCAGCAGTCTACATTGGAACACTGAAGCTTTCTTT	CASSLHWNTEAFF
TRBV7-8	TRBJ1-6	NA	NA	TGTGCCAGCAGCCCAACCGGCTCACCCCTCCACTTT	CASSPTGSPLHF
TRBV5-4	TRBJ1-6	NA	NA	TGTGCCAGCAGCCTCGGGCCCCGCTCCTATAATTCACCCCTCCACTTT	CASSLGPRSYNSPLHF
TRBV11-2	TRBJ1-2	NA	few	TGTGCCAGCAGCTTAGAACCCACGCGCGGCTACACCTTC	CASSLEPTRGYTF
TRBV20-1	TRBJ1-1	NA	NA	TGCAGTGCTAGAGAGGGGAACACTGAAGCTTTCTTT	CSAREGNTEAFF
TRBV7-6	TRBJ2-2	TRBD2	few	TGTGCCAGTAAAGCGGGGGGCGATGCCGGGGAGCTGTTTTTT	CASKAGGDAGELFF
TRBV5-1	TRBJ1-1	NA	few	TGCGCCAGCAGCTCAAGTGGACCCTCCATGAACACTGAAGCTTTCTTT	CASSSSGPSMNTEAFF
TRBV14	TRBJ2-1	NA	NA	TGTGCCAGCAGCCAAACCTCGAGTGAGCAGTTCTTC	CASSQTSSEQFF
TRBV4-1	TRBJ2-7	TRBD2	NA	TGCGCCAGCAGCCATCTTCGCGGGGGGAGGTACGAGCAGTACTTC	CASSHLRGGRYEQYF
TRBV7-3	TRBJ2-1	TRBD2	NA	TGTGCCAGCAGCTTGACAGCGGGGGAGACCTACAATGAGCAGTTCTTC	CASSLTAGETYNEQFF
TRBV20-1	TRBJ1-5	NA	many	TGCAGTGCTAGAGAAGGCAGGGAACAGCCCCAGCATTTT	CSAREGREQPQHF
TRBV3-1	TRBJ1-1	NA	few	TGTGCCAGCAGCCCCCACCAGGGACTGACTGAAGCTTTCTTT	CASSPHQGLTEAFF
TRBV3-1	TRBJ2-7	NA	NA	TGTGCCAGCAGTATAACCGACTCCTACGAGCAGTACTTC	CASSITDSYEQYF
TRBV3-1	TRBJ1-5	NA	many	TGTGCCAGCAGCCAAGGGAGTCAGCCCCAGCATTTT	CASSQGSQPQHF
TRBV4-3	TRBJ2-4	TRBD2	few	TGCGCCAGCAGCCAAGAGTCCCGGGGGGAAAACATTCAGTACTTC	CASSQESRGENIQYF
TRBV11-2	TRBJ2-4	TRBD1	NA	TGTGCCAGCAGCATGGACAGGGTGACAGAGTACTTC	CASSMDRVTEYF
TRBV5-5	TRBJ2-3	TRBD2	NA	TGTGCCAGCAGCTTGGAAGCTAGCGGGGGAGATACGCAGTATTTT	CASSLEASGGDTQYF
TRBV20-1	TRBJ2-5	NA	few	TGCAGTGCTCCCCACCCGACAGGGAGGGGAGAGACCCAGTACTTC	CSAPHPTGRGETQYF
TRBV12-3/TRBV12-4	TRBJ2-1	TRBD2	NA	TGTGCCAGCAGTTTAGGAGCGGGGGGGCTCAATGAGCAGTTCTTC	CASSLGAGGLNEQFF
TRBV5-1	TRBJ2-2	NA	few	TGCGCCAGCAGTCAAGCGAGAAGGGAGCTGTTTTTT	CASSQARRELFF
TRBV6-5	TRBJ2-7	TRBD1	NA	TGTGCCAGCAGTTACCTGGGGACAGGGGGCCCTCCTTCGAACGAGCAGTACTTC	CASSYLGTGGPPSNEQYF
TRBV30	TRBJ2-7	TRBD2	NA	TGTGCCTGGGCTTGGACTAGCGGGGGGGCCTACGAGCAGTACTTC	CAWAWTSGGAYEQYF
TRBV12-3/TRBV12-4	TRBJ2-5	TRBD2	NA	TGTGCCAGCAGTACCCGACTAGCGGGGGAACAAGAGACCCAGTACTTC	CASSTRLAGEQETQYF
TRBV9	TRBJ2-1	NA	few	TGTGCCAGCAGCGGGACCGTGGGGTCCTACAATGAGCAGTTCTTC	CASSGTVGSYNEQFF
TRBV13	TRBJ2-3	NA	few	TGTGCCAGCAGCTCGGGTCAGGGTAACACAGATACGCAGTATTTT	CASSSGQGNTDTQYF